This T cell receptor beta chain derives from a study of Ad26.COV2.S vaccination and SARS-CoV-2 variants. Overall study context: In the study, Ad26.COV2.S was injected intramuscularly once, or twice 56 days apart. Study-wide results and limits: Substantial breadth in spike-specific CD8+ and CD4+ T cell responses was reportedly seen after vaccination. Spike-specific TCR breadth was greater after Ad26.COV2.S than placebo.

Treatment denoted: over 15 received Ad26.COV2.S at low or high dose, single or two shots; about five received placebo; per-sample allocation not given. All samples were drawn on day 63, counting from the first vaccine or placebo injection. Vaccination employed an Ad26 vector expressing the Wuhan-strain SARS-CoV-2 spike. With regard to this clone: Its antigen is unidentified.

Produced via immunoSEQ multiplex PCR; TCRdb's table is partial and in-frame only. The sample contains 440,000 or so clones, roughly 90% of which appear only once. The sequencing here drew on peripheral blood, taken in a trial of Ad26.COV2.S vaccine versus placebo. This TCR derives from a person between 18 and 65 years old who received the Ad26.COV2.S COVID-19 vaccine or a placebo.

The CDR3 region is CATSRQGYEAQHF. CDR3 sequence (DNA): TGTGCCACCAGCAGACAGGGATATGAGGCCCAGCATTTT. The chain links TRBV15 to TRBJ1-5; TRBD1 might be the D (5 bases). There are 13 residues in the CDR3. Germline V gene lookup returns CDR1 LNHNV and CDR2 YYDKDF (reference sequence). Trimming pared 2 bases from V and 11 bases from J, leaving 13 bases between.